Each of the 15 T cell receptor beta chains below was sequenced from the same sample in a study of vaccination and CD4 T cells after COVID-19. The antigens these receptors bind are not known. With the Oncomine TCR Beta short-read assay, DNA from cultured CD4+ T cells was sequenced. In TCRdb, the PCR reads were re-called with MiXCR into one record per CDR3 protein. The sample lists about 16,000 distinct CDR3 sequences, approximately 44% occurring once. The treatment: roughly nine-day PBMC culture with coronavirus spike peptide pools or control peptides (ViraFEST assay). The sequences come from CD4+ T cells from blood, cultured in vitro, collected after SARS-CoV-2 vaccination. The source is a human donor who had recovered from COVID-19.

This chain links TRBV12-3 or TRBV12-4 with TRBJ2-5, with D possibly matching TRBD2 (6 bases). The CDR3 contains 14 residues. The V end lost 3 bases, the J end lost 1 base, and 9 bases lay between the germline ends. This CDR3 reads CASSFRGIQETQYF. CDR3 DNA sequence: TGTGCCAGCAGTTTCCGCGGGATCCAAGAGACCCAGTACTTC.

This clonotype was found a few times. The chain carries TRBV20-1 and TRBJ1-2; D may be TRBD1 (5 bases). In germline, CDR1 is DFQATT, CDR2 SNEGSKA (reference sequence). The CDR3 spans 13 residues. The CDR3 nucleotides are TGCAGGACAGATACAGGAGACAACTATGGCTACACCTTC. Residues: CRTDTGDNYGYTF.

The chain carries TRBV20-1 and TRBJ2-3, with a weak D call TRBD2 (5 bases). Between the trimmed V and J ends, which lost 3 bases and 2 bases, there was a span of 15 bases. The CDR3 spans 15 residues. Germline CDR1 is DFQATT and CDR2 is SNEGSKA (reference sequence). CDR3 amino acids: CSARGMAGHTDTQYF. As DNA, the CDR3 is TGCAGTGCTAGGGGGATGGCGGGCCACACAGATACGCAGTATTTT.

The chain is built from TRBV24-1 and TRBJ2-1; 10 bases align to TRBD2. The CDR3 consists of 16 residues. With 1 base clipped from V and 4 bases from J, the junction kept 3 bases outside the gene matches. The V gene's germline CDR1 is KGHDR and CDR2 SFDVKD. CDR3 DNA sequence: TGTGCCACCAGTGATTTTGGGACTAGCGCGTACAATGAGCAGTTCTTC. Translation gives CATSDFGTSAYNEQFF.

This clonotype was seen a few times. The chain couples TRBV5-4 to TRBJ2-7, with 8 positions matching TRBD1. Germline V CDR1 and CDR2: SGHNT, YYREEE (reference sequence). Trimming removed 0 bases from V and 6 bases from J; junction bases left unmatched: 5. The CDR3 is 14 residues long. The CDR3 is CASSLAQGAAEQYF. The DNA for the CDR3 is TGTGCCAGCAGCTTGGCGCAGGGGGCAGCCGAGCAGTACTTC.

The CDR3 spells CASSPGRDRGGETQYF. Written as DNA, the CDR3 is TGCGCCAGCAGCCCGGGCCGGGACAGGGGGGGAGAGACCCAGTACTTC. This sequence joins TRBV4-3 and TRBJ2-5; 11 bases align to TRBD1. Per germline, CDR1 LGHNA and CDR2 YSLEER. The CDR3 is 16 residues long. With V trimmed by 4 bases and J by 4 bases, 8 bases remained unmatched.

In its sample, this clonotype was seen a few times. This rearrangement joins TRBV10-3 to TRBJ1-5, with D possibly being TRBD1 (5 bases). The V and J ends lost 2 bases and 3 bases respectively, with 14 bases between them. The CDR3 is made up of 16 amino acids. Per germline, CDR1 ENHRY and CDR2 SYGVKD. The CDR3 reads CAISEEGGGFNQPQHF. CDR3 bases: TGTGCCATCAGTGAGGAGGGTGGGGGTTTCAATCAGCCCCAGCATTTT.

Concerning this clonotype itself: The DNA is omitted, as the CDR3 cannot be located on it reliably, and the CDR3 follows TCRdb's listing. V gene TRBV7-5 combines with J gene TRBJ2-3; TRBD2 reflects the table's D call only, with no check against the DNA. TRBV7-5 constitutes a pseudogene. The CDR3 has 18 amino acids, counting both end residues. This chain's CDR3 is CISVPEQPDYVGTDTQYF.

This chain uses TRBV6-5 with TRBJ2-6; the D is unclear. V dropped 3 bases and J dropped 0 bases, with 21 bases sitting between them. This CDR3 is 20 amino acids long. Germline-derived CDR1 and CDR2 are MNHEY and SVGAGI. CDR3 sequence reads: CASSYGVRRGSYSGANVLTF. In DNA form, the CDR3 reads TGTGCCAGCAGTTATGGGGTCAGACGTGGATCCTACTCTGGGGCCAACGTCCTGACTTTC.

This clonotype has more than one count but fewer than ten. The gene calls are TRBV19 and TRBJ2-3; 10 bases align to TRBD1. J gave up 1 base and V 10 bases, and 5 bases lay outside the gene matches. Germline assignment: CDR1 LNHDA and CDR2 SQIVND (reference sequence). The CDR3 consists of 14 residues. The CDR3 nucleotides are TGTGCCACCACGGACAGGGGGGGCACAGATACGCAGTATTTT. It translates to CATTDRGGTDTQYF.

The CDR3 DNA is TGTGCCACCAGCAGAGGACCCATTGAGTCCGGGGAGCTGTTTTTT. Encoded protein: CATSRGPIESGELFF. This chain joins TRBV15 and TRBJ2-2; no reliable D call. This CDR3 is built from 15 residues. Germline assignment: CDR1 LNHNV and CDR2 YYDKDF (reference sequence). Between the trimmed V and J ends, which lost 1 base and 6 bases, there was a span of 12 bases.

This clonotype was seen more than once but under ten times. This chain connects TRBV21-1 to TRBJ1-6. TRBV21-1 is flagged as a pseudogene. The CDR3 totals 15 residues. The CDR3 loop is CASSKNEDGISPLHF. In DNA form, the CDR3 reads TGTGCCAGCAGCAAAAACGAGGACGGAATCTCACCCCTCCACTTT.

This chain connects TRBV10-3 to TRBJ1-1, with D perhaps matching TRBD1 (6 bases). This CDR3 region has 16 residues. V was shortened by 0 bases and J by 8 bases, with 19 bases between the two germline ends. Per the germline V gene, CDR1 is ENHRY and CDR2 is SYGVKD. The CDR3 nucleotides read TGTGCCATCAGTGAGTCGCAGGGGCAGGGGATCCGCGAAGCTTTCTTT. This gives the protein CAISESQGQGIREAFF.

The chain couples TRBV19 to TRBJ1-1; D is unclear. V was shortened by 6 bases and J by 2 bases, with 10 bases between the two germline ends. Germline V CDR1 and CDR2: LNHDA, SQIVND (reference sequence). This CDR3 contains 13 residues. CDR3 sequence: CASSLPRNTEAFF. The CDR3 nucleotides read TGTGCCAGTAGCCTGCCAAGAAACACTGAAGCTTTCTTT.

The rearrangement joins TRBV29-1 to TRBJ2-3; maybe TRBD1 (6 bases). Germline V gene sequence: CDR1 SQVTM, CDR2 ANQGSEA. V lost 2 bases, J lost 4 bases, and 19 bases lay in between. The length of the CDR3 is 16 residues. CDR3 DNA sequence: TGCAGCGTTGAAAGAGGCTCACAGGGCGGGCCAGATACGCAGTATTTT. This sequence encodes CSVERGSQGGPDTQYF.